These 14 T cell receptor beta chains originate from one sample sequenced in a study of blood T cell repertoires in COVID-19. Sequencing was performed with immunoSEQ multiplex PCR; in TCRdb, only in-frame clones are kept and a portion is missing. Of tens of thousands of clones in the sample, roughly 86% were seen once. Sequenced material: peripheral blood. The receptor source for this set is a middle-aged man with active or convalescent COVID-19.

This chain uses TRBV6-2 or TRBV6-3 with TRBJ2-1, with 8 bases that match TRBD1. Germline trimming cut 4 bases from V and 3 bases from J; bases unmatched to any gene: 5. Germline V gives CDR1 MNHEY, CDR2 SVGEGT. The CDR3 is made up of 15 amino acids. The CDR3 sequence is CASSFTGGSYNEQFF. The CDR3 nucleotides are TGTGCCAGCAGTTTCACAGGGGGGAGCTACAATGAGCAGTTCTTC.

The CDR3 region is CAIGGRTTSQNEQFF. CDR3 coding DNA: TGTGCCATCGGGGGGAGGACAACGTCCCAAAATGAGCAGTTCTTC. This chain uses TRBV10-3 with TRBJ2-1, with a possible D match to TRBD2 (6 bases). V was pared by 8 bases and J by 7 bases, with 21 bases between. CDR3 length equals 15 residues. Germline assignment: CDR1 ENHRY and CDR2 SYGVKD.

The chain combines TRBV11-2 with TRBJ1-4; D uncertain. The CDR3 loop spans 15 amino acids. Germline lookup yields CDR1 SGHAT and CDR2 FQNNGV. V was cut by 5 bases and J by 2 bases, with 12 bases left in between. The CDR3 loop is CASSPWGGTNEKLFF. The CDR3 DNA sequence: TGTGCCAGCAGCCCGTGGGGAGGGACTAATGAAAAACTGTTTTTT.

The chain is built from TRBV19 and TRBJ2-2, with a possible D match to TRBD2 (5 bases). The ends were cut back, 6 bases at V and 1 base at J, with 12 bases in the middle. The CDR3 is made up of 15 amino acids. Per the germline V gene, CDR1 is LNHDA and CDR2 is SQIVND (reference sequence). CDR3 protein: CASREVAMNTGELFF. CDR3 coding DNA: TGTGCCAGTAGGGAAGTAGCGATGAACACCGGGGAGCTGTTTTTT. The whole variable domain, remainder taken from reference TRBV19 and TRBJ2-2, is DGGITQSPKYLFRKEGQNVTLSCEQNLNHDAMYWYRQDPGQGLRLIYYSQIVNDFQKGDIAEGYSVSREKKESFPLTVTSAQKNPTAFYLCASREVAMNTGELFFGEGSRLTVL.

The DNA for the CDR3 is TGTGCCAGCAGTACCGACAGGGATGGCGGCTACACCTTC. It codes for CASSTDRDGGYTF. The chain joins TRBV27 to TRBJ1-2; 7 bases match TRBD1. CDR3 length: 13 residues. The germline V gene has CDR1 MNHEY and CDR2 SMNVEV (reference sequence). Unmatched junction bases numbered 8, after V lost 5 bases and J lost 8 bases.

V and J are TRBV28 and TRBJ1-2; perhaps TRBD1 as D (6 bases). The CDR3 runs to 14 residues. With 5 bases removed from V and 3 bases from J, the gap between germline ends came to 13 bases. Germline V gene data show CDR1 as MDHEN and CDR2 as SYDVKM. The CDR3 sequence: CASSPYRADYGYTF. The CDR3 DNA reads TGTGCCAGCAGTCCGTACAGGGCGGACTATGGCTACACCTTC.

This clone came up once. The chain carries TRBV7-9 and TRBJ2-2, with D perhaps matching TRBD1 (5 bases). The ends were cut back, 5 bases at V and 5 bases at J, with 9 bases in the middle. The germline CDR1 and CDR2 sequences are SEHNR and FQNEAQ (reference sequence). The CDR3 sequence is 13 residues long. The CDR3 sequence: CASSPPGTGELFF. In DNA, the CDR3 is TGTGCCAGCAGCCCCCCAGGGACCGGGGAGCTGTTTTTT.

The genes are TRBV19 and TRBJ2-1; TRBD2 might be the D (5 bases). CDR1 is LNHDA, CDR2 SQIVND, per germline (reference sequence). The CDR3 spans 17 residues. V shed 5 bases and J shed 0 bases, with 17 bases lying between them. The CDR3 loop is CASSRFVGMGSYNEQFF. In nucleotides, the CDR3 is TGTGCCAGTAGTCGGTTTGTCGGGATGGGCTCCTACAATGAGCAGTTCTTC.

This clone was detected once. V is TRBV29-1 and J is TRBJ2-1, with 7 bases that match TRBD1. CDR3 length: 11 amino acids. V was pared by 4 bases and J by 10 bases, with 4 bases of the junction left unmatched. Germline V gene lookup returns CDR1 SQVTM and CDR2 ANQGSEA. The CDR3 coding sequence is TGCAGCGTTGGACAGGGTTTGGAGCAGTTCTTC. It specifies CSVGQGLEQFF.

V is TRBV7-2 and J is TRBJ2-3; the match to TRBD1 covers 11 bases. Trimming cost V 5 bases and J 4 bases; bases outside gene matches: 5. Germline V gene data show CDR1 as SGHTA and CDR2 as FQGNSA. The CDR3 is 15 residues long. The CDR3 loop is CASSPRTGGADTQYF. CDR3 bases: TGTGCCAGCAGCCCAAGGACAGGGGGCGCAGATACGCAGTATTTT. The entire variable domain, with the rest obtained from reference TRBV7-2 and TRBJ2-3, is as follows: GAGVSQSPSNKVTEKGKDVELRCDPISGHTALYWYRQSLGQGLEFLIYFQGNSAPDKSGLPSDRFSAERTGGSVSTLTIQRTQQEDSAVYLCASSPRTGGADTQYFGPGTRLTVL.

V gene TRBV7-9 combines with J gene TRBJ2-3; D uncertain. CDR1 SEHNR and CDR2 FQNEAQ come from the germline V gene (reference sequence). Trimming pared 3 bases from V and 0 bases from J, leaving 7 bases between. The CDR3 is 14 amino acids. The CDR3 DNA reads as TGTGCCAGCAGCTTCACGACTAGCACAGATACGCAGTATTTT. As protein: CASSFTTSTDTQYF.

There are a few counts of this clone. The genes are TRBV2 and TRBJ2-3; TRBD2 matches at 10 bases. J gave up 1 base and V 3 bases, and 7 bases lay outside the gene matches. Germline assignment: CDR1 SNHLY and CDR2 FYNNEI. The CDR3 has 17 residues. DNA of the CDR3: TGTGCCAGCAGTGAGCAATACACTAGCGGGGGCACAGATACGCAGTATTTT. As protein: CASSEQYTSGGTDTQYF.

V gene TRBV27 combines with J gene TRBJ2-5, with 11 positions matching TRBD1. V lost 4 bases and J lost 4; bases outside the gene matches: 5. Germline lookup yields CDR1 MNHEY and CDR2 SMNVEV (reference sequence). The CDR3 extends over 15 amino acids. The CDR3 region is CASSSLGQGGETQYF. The CDR3 DNA reads TGTGCCAGCAGTTCCCTGGGACAGGGGGGAGAGACCCAGTACTTC.

The chain recombines TRBV5-1 with TRBJ2-1; D may be TRBD1 (6 bases). The CDR3 is 14 amino acids. Trimming shortened V by 7 bases and J by 0 bases, and 11 bases separated the two germline ends. The germline gives CDR1 SGHRS, CDR2 YFSETQ. CDR3 sequence reads: CASWGTTSYNEQFF. CDR3 DNA sequence: TGCGCCAGCTGGGGGACAACCTCCTACAATGAGCAGTTCTTC.